This entry lists 13 T cell receptor beta chains sequenced from one sample in a study of T cells in Graves' hyperthyroidism and ophthalmopathy. Amplified TCR beta CDR3 regions derived from RNA transcripts. The TCR CDR3 was amplified in a first-round RT-PCR using the HTBI primer set. TCRdb processed the multiplex PCR reads anew with MiXCR; each CDR3 protein has one entry. The data contain hundreds of thousands of distinct CDR3 sequences, about 18% of them singletons. The sequencing input was blood. The source of these receptors is an older woman with Graves' ophthalmopathy.

This clonotype was counted at least ten times. This chain uses TRBV7-9 with TRBJ2-7; maybe TRBD2 (6 bases). The CDR3 is made up of 15 amino acids. The germline V gene has CDR1 SEHNR and CDR2 FQNEAQ (reference sequence). V gave up 6 bases and J gave up 6 bases, with 21 bases separating them. CDR3 in DNA: TGTGCCAGCAGGCGGCCCGGGGACTTACCCTCCGAGCAGTACTTC. Protein product: CASRRPGDLPSEQYF.

At least ten counts were recorded for this clonotype. The chain recombines TRBV4-2 with TRBJ2-3, with D hard to call. Germline assignment: CDR1 LGHNA and CDR2 YNFKEQ. V was cut by 3 bases and J by 4 bases, with 20 bases left in between. The CDR3 loop spans 17 amino acids. The CDR3 bases are TGTGCCAGCAGCCAGGTTCCGGGCCTCCCGACGCCAGATACGCAGTATTTT. Residues: CASSQVPGLPTPDTQYF.

This clonotype came up a few times. Because the CDR3 is missing its conserved closing phenylalanine or tryptophan, this is likely a read error. The gene calls are TRBV7-2 and TRBJ2-5; D is unresolved. Per the germline V gene, CDR1 is SGHTA and CDR2 is FQGNSA. Trimming stripped 5 bases from V and 0 bases from J, with 4 bases between. This CDR3 has 12 residues. CDR3 in amino acids: CASSLDQETQYC. In nucleotides, the CDR3 is TGTGCCAGCAGCCTTGACCAAGAGACCCAGTACTGC.

In its sample, this clonotype was seen many times. The V call is TRBV7-8, the J call TRBJ2-3; perhaps TRBD2 as D (6 bases). Germline values: CDR1 SGHVS, CDR2 FQNEAQ. The CDR3 length is 14 residues. V lost 7 bases and J lost 2, with 13 bases in between. DNA of the CDR3: TGTGCCAGCATCGAGCGGGTTCACACAGATACGCAGTATTTT. Its translation is CASIERVHTDTQYF.

V gene TRBV9 combines with J gene TRBJ1-1; D gene ambiguous. Trimming took 8 bases from V and 0 from J, leaving 8 bases between them. The CDR3 totals 12 residues. Germline CDR1 reads SGDLS; CDR2 reads YYNGEE. CDR3 nucleotide sequence: TGTGCCAGTGGTCCGTTGAACACTGAAGCTTTCTTT. It codes for CASGPLNTEAFF.

The sample holds many counts of this clonotype. The chain employs TRBV5-1 and TRBJ1-4, with 9 bases aligning to TRBD1. The ends lost 4 bases at V and 10 bases at J; junction bases unmatched: 8. This CDR3 region has 14 residues. CDR1 and CDR2 (germline): SGHRS, YFSETQ. The DNA of the CDR3 is TGCGCCAGCAGCCTTGGACAGGGGAACGGAAAACTGTTTTTT. It specifies CASSLGQGNGKLFF.

This clonotype was observed many times. This chain uses TRBV27 with TRBJ2-7; 11 nucleotides match TRBD2. CDR1 is MNHEY, CDR2 SMNVEV, per germline (reference sequence). V trimming: 6 bases; J trimming: 4 bases; junction bases outside the gene matches: 8. This CDR3 comprises 15 residues. Here the CDR3 DNA reads TGTGCCAGCAGCTTGACCCGACTAGCGGGATACGAGCAGTACTTC. It encodes CASSLTRLAGYEQYF.

The chain carries TRBV5-1 and TRBJ2-7; 12 bases line up with TRBD2. J lost 6 bases, V lost 3 bases, and 7 bases had no gene match. The CDR3 extends over 15 amino acids. CDR1 SGHRS and CDR2 YFSETQ come from the germline V gene. The CDR3 DNA reads TGCGCCAGCAGCTCACTAGCGGGGGGCCAAGGCGAGCAGTACTTC. Its translation: CASSSLAGGQGEQYF.

This clonotype has ten or more counts. The chain uses TRBV13 and TRBJ2-5, with D perhaps matching TRBD2 (6 bases). The CDR3 consists of 14 residues. Germline V gene sequence: CDR1 PRHDT, CDR2 FYEKMQ (reference sequence). V was clipped by 6 bases and J by 4 bases, with 15 bases between them. This CDR3 reads CASRGQGGRETQYF. CDR3 DNA: TGTGCCAGCAGGGGGCAGGGAGGACGAGAGACCCAGTACTTC.

This clonotype was observed at least ten times. The rearrangement joins TRBV18 to TRBJ1-4; D gene ambiguous. V was shortened by 3 bases and J by 4 bases, with 15 bases between the two germline ends. The V gene's germline CDR1 is KGHSH and CDR2 LQKENI. The CDR3 covers 16 residues. The DNA of the CDR3 is TGTGCCAGCTCACCGTTTGGACCGGGAAATAATGAAAAACTGTTTTTT. This sequence encodes CASSPFGPGNNEKLFF.

The J gene is TRBJ2-7, the V gene TRBV20-1; 10 positions agree with TRBD1. Germline V gene sequence: CDR1 DFQATT, CDR2 SNEGSKA (reference sequence). CDR3 size: 13 residues. The junction had 5 bases not matched to a gene; V was cut back by 3 bases and J by 6 bases. In DNA form, the CDR3 reads TGCAGTGCTAGCGGACAGGGGGGTAGCGAGCAGTACTTC. Its protein product is CSASGQGGSEQYF.

The sample holds many counts of this clonotype. The genes are TRBV6-2 or TRBV6-3 and TRBJ2-1; TRBD2 is a possible D gene (5 bases). The germline gives CDR1 MNHEY, CDR2 SVGEGT. The CDR3 runs 16 residues. V lost 4 bases, J lost 0 bases, and 13 bases lay in between. In DNA form, the CDR3 reads TGTGCCAGCAGTTCCCGCACCCGGGGCTCCTACAATGAGCAGTTCTTC. Protein product: CASSSRTRGSYNEQFF.

The chain has TRBV6-1 and TRBJ2-7; tentatively, D is TRBD1 (6 bases). The CDR3 extends over 14 amino acids. CDR1 is MNHNS and CDR2 is SASEGT in the germline V gene. V was shortened by 8 bases and J by 2 bases, with 16 bases between the two germline ends. The CDR3 DNA reads as TGTGCCAGCTCACCGGACAGTCTCCCCTACGAGCAGTACTTC. Translating gives CASSPDSLPYEQYF.